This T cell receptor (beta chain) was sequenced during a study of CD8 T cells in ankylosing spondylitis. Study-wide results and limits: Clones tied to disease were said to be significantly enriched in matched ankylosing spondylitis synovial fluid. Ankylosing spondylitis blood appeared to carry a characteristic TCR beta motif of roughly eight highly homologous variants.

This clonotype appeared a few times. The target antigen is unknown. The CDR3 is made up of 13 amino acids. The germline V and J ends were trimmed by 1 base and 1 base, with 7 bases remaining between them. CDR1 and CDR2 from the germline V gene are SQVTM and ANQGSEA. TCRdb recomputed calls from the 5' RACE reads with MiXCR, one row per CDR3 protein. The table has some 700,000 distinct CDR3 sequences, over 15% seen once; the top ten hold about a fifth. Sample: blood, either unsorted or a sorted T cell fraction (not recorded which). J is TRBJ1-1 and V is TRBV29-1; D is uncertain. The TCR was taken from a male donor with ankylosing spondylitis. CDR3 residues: CSVEAGSNTEAFF. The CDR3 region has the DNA TGCAGCGTTGAAGCGGGTTCGAACACTGAAGCTTTCTTT.